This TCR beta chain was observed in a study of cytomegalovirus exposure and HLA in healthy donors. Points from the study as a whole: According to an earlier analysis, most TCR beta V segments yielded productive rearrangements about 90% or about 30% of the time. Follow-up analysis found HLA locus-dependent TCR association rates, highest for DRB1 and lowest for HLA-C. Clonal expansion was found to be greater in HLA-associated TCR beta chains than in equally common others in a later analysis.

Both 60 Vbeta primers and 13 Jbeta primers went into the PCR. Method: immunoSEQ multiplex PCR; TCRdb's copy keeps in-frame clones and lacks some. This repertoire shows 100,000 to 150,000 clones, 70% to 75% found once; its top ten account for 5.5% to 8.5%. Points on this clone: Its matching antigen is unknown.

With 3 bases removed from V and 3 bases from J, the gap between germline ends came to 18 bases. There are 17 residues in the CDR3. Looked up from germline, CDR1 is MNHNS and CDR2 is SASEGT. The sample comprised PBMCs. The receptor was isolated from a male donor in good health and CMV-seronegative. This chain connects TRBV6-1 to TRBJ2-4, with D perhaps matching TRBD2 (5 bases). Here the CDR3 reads CASSDHGRGGSKNIQYF. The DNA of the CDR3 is TGTGCCAGCAGTGACCACGGACGTGGAGGAAGCAAAAACATTCAGTACTTC.